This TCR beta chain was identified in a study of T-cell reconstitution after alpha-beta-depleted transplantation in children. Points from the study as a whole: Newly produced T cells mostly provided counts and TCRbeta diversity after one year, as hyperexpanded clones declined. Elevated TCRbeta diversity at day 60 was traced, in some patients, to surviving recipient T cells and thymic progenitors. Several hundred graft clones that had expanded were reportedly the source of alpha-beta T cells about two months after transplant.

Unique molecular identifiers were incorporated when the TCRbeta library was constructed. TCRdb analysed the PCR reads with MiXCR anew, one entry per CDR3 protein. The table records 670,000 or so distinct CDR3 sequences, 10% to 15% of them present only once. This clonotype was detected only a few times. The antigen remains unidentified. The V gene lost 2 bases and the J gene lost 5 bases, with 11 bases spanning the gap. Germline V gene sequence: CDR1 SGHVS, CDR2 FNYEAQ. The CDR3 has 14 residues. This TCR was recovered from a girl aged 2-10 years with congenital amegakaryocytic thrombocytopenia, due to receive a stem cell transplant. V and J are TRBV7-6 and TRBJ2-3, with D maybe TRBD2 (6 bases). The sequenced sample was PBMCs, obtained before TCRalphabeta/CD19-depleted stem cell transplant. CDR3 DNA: TGTGCCAGCAGCTTAATCGGGAGTGGAGATACGCAGTATTTT. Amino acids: CASSLIGSGDTQYF.